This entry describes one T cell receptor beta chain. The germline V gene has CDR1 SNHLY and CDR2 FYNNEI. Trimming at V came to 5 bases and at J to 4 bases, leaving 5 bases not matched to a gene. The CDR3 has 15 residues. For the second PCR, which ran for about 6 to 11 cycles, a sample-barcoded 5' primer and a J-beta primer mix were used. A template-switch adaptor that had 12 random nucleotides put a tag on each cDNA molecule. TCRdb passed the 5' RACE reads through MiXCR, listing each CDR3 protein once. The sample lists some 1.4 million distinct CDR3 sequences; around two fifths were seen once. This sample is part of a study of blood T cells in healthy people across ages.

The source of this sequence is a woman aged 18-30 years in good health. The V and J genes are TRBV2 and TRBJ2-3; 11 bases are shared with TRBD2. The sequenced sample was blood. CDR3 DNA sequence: TGTGCCAGCAGTAGACTAGCGGGAACGGCAGATACGCAGTATTTT. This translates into CASSRLAGTADTQYF.